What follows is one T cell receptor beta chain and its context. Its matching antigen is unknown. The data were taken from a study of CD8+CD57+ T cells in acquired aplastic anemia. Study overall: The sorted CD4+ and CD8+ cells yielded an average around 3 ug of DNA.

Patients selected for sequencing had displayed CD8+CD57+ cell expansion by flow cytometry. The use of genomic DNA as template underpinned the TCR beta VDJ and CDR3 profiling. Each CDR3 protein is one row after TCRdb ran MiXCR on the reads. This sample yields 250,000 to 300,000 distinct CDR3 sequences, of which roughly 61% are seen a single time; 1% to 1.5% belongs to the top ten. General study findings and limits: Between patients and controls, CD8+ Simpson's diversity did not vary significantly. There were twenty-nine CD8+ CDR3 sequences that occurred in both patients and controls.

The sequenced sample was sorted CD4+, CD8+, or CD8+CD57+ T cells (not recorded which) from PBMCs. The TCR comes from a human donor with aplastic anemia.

The CDR3 spells CSVETGSSYNEQFF. DNA of the CDR3: TGCAGCGTTGAGACAGGGAGCTCCTACAATGAGCAGTTCTTC. J is TRBJ2-1 and V is TRBV29-1, with 7 nucleotides matching TRBD1. The V and J ends lost 3 bases and 0 bases, in that order; junction bases with no gene match: 2. Looked up from germline, CDR1 is SQVTM and CDR2 is ANQGSEA. This CDR3 comprises 14 residues.